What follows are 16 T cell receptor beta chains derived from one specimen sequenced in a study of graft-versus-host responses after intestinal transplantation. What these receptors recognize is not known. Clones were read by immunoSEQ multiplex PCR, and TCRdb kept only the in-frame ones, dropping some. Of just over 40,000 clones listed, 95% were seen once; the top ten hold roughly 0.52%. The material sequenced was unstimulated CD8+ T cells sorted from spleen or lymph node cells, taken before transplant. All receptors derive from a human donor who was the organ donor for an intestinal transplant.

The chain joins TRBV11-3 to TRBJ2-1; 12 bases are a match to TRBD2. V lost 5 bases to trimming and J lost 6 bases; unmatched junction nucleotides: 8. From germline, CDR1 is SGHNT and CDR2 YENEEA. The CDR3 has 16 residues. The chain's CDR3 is CASSPRTSGALNEQFF. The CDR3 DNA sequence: TGTGCCAGCAGCCCCCGGACTAGCGGGGCCCTCAATGAGCAGTTCTTC. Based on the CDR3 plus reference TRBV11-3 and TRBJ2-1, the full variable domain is EAGVVQSPRYKIIEKKQPVAFWCNPISGHNTLYWYLQNLGQGPELLIRYENEEAVDDSQLPKDRFSAERLKGVDSTLKIQPAELGDSAVYLCASSPRTSGALNEQFFGPGTRLTVL.

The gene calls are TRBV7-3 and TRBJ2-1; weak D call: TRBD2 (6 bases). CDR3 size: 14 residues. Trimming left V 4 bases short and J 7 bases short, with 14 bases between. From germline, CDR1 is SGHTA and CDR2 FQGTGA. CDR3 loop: CASSSLGGTNEQFF. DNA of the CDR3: TGTGCCAGCAGCTCCCTCGGGGGTACAAATGAGCAGTTCTTC.

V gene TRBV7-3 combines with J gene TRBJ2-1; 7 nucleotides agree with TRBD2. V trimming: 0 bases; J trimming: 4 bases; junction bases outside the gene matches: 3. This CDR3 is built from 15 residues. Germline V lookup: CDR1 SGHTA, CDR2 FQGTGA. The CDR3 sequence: CASSLTQRDYNEQFF. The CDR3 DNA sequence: TGTGCCAGCAGCTTAACCCAGCGGGATTACAATGAGCAGTTCTTC.

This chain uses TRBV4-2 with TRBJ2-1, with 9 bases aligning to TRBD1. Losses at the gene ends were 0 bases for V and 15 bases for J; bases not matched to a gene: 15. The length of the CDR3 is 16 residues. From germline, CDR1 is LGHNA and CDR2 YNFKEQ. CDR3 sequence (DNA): TGTGCCAGCAGCCAAGAAACCGGGACAGGGTACTTTTTGTCGTTCTTC. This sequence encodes CASSQETGTGYFLSFF.

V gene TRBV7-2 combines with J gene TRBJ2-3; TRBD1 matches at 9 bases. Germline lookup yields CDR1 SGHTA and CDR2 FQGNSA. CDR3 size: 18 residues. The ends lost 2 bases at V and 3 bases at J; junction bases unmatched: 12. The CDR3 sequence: CASSLRSRGTGWTDTQYF. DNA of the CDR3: TGTGCCAGCAGCTTACGAAGCAGGGGGACAGGGTGGACAGATACGCAGTATTTT.

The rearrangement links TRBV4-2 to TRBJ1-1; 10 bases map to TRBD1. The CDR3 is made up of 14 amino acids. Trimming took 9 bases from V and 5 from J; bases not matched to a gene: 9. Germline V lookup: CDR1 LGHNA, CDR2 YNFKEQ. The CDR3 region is CASGRTGGGTEAFF. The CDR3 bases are TGTGCCAGTGGCAGGACAGGGGGAGGAACTGAAGCTTTCTTT.

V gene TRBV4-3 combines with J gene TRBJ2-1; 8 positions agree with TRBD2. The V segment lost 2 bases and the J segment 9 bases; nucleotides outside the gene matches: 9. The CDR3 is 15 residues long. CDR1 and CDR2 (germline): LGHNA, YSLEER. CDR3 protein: CASSQLAGLMGEQFF. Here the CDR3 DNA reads TGCGCCAGCAGCCAATTAGCGGGGCTAATGGGTGAGCAGTTCTTC.

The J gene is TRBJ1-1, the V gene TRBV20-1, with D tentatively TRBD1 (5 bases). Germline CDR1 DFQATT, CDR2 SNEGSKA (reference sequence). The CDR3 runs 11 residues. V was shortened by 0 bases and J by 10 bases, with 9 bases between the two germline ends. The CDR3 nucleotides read TGCAGTGCTAGAGATGGGGGGAGAGCTTTCTTT. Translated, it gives CSARDGGRAFF.

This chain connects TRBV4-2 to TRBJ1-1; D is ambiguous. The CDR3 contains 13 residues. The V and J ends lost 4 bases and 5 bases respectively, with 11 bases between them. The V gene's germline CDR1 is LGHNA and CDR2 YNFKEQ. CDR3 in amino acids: CASSLWLGTEAFF. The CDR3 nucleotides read TGTGCCAGCAGCCTCTGGCTGGGGACTGAAGCTTTCTTT.

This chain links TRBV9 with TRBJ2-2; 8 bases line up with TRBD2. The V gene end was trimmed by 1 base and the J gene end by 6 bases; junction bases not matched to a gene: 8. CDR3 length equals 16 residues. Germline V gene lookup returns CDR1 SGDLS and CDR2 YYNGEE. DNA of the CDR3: TGTGCCAGCAGCGTACCGGCGGGGGGCATCCCCGGGGAGCTGTTTTTT. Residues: CASSVPAGGIPGELFF.

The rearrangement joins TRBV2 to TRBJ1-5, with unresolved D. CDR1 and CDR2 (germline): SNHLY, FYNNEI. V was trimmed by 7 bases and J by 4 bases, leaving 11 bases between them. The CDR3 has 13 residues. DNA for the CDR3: TGTGCCAGCAACCTCGGATATAATCAGCCCCAGCATTTT. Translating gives CASNLGYNQPQHF.

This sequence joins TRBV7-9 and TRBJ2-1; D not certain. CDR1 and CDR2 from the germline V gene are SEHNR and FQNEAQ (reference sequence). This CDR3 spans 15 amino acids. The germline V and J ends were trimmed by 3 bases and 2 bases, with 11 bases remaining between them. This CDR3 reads CASSFWSPPYNEQFF. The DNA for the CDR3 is TGTGCCAGCAGCTTTTGGTCACCCCCCTACAATGAGCAGTTCTTC.

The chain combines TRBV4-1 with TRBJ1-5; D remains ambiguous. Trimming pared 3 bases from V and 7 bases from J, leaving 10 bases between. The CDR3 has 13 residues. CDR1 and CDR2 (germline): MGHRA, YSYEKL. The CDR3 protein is CASSQTGGQPQHF. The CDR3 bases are TGCGCCAGCAGCCAGACCGGTGGACAGCCCCAGCATTTT.

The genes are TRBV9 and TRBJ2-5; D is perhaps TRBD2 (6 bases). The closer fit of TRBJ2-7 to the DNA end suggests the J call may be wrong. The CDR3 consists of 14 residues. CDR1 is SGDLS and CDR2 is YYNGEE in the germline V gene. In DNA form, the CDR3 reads TGTGCCAGCAGCGTAGGAGCGGGCGCCTACGAGCAGTACTTC. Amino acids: CASSVGAGAYEQYF.

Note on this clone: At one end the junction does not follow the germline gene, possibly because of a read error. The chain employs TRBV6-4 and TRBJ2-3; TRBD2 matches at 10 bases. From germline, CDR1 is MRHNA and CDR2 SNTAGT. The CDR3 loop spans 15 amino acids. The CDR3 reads CASSQSSGGPDTQYF. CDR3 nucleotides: TGTGCCAGCAGTCAGTCTAGCGGGGGTCCAGACACGCAGTATTTT.

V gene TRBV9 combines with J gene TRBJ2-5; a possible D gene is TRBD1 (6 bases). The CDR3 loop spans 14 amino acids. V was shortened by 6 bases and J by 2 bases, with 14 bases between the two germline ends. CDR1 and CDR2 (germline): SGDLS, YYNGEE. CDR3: CASNRGTPQETQYF. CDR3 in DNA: TGTGCCAGCAATAGGGGGACCCCGCAAGAGACCCAGTACTTC.